This T cell receptor (beta chain) was observed in a study of T-cell reconstitution after alpha-beta-depleted transplantation in children. Findings and limits, study-wide: Roughly two months post-transplant, alpha-beta T cells reportedly originated from several hundred graft clones that had expanded. Certain patients had high TCRbeta diversity at day 60, and it came from recipient T cells and thymic progenitors that survived. Newly produced T cells mostly accounted for T-cell counts and diversity one year post-transplant.

Construction of the TCRbeta library involved unique molecular identifiers. Using its own MiXCR run on the PCR reads, TCRdb lists one record per CDR3 protein. The data hold 300,000 to 400,000 distinct CDR3 sequences, with 15% to 20% observed a single time. V shed 4 bases and J 9 bases; nucleotides not matched to a gene: 13. CDR3 length: 14 amino acids. The germline CDR1 and CDR2 sequences are SQVTM and ANQGSEA. With regard to this clonotype: As yet, its antigen is unknown.

This sequence was found in a male patient aged 2-15 years who had a stem cell transplant for acute lymphoblastic leukemia, so the T cells may come from the graft donor. This material consisted of PBMCs, mostly from graft donor cells, taken 360 days after TCRalphabeta/CD19-depleted stem cell transplant. The V and J genes are TRBV29-1 and TRBJ2-3; 7 bases are a match to TRBD2. In nucleotides, the CDR3 is TGCAGCGTTGCGCGGACTAGTACGGTGGGGACGCAGTATTTT. The encoded protein is CSVARTSTVGTQYF.